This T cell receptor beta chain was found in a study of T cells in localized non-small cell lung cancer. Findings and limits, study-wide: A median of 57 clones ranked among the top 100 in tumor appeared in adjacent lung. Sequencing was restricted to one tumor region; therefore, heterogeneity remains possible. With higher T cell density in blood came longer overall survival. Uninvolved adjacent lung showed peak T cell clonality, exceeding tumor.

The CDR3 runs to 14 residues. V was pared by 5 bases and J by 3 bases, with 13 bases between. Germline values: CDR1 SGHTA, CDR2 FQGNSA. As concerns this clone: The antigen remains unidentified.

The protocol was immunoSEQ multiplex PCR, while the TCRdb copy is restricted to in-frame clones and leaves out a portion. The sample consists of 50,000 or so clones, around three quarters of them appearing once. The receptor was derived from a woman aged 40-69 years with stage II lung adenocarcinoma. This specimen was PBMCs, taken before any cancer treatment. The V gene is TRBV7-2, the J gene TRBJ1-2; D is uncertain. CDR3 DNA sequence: TGTGCCAGCAGCCCGTGGGAGGCATACTATGGCTACACCTTC. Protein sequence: CASSPWEAYYGYTF.